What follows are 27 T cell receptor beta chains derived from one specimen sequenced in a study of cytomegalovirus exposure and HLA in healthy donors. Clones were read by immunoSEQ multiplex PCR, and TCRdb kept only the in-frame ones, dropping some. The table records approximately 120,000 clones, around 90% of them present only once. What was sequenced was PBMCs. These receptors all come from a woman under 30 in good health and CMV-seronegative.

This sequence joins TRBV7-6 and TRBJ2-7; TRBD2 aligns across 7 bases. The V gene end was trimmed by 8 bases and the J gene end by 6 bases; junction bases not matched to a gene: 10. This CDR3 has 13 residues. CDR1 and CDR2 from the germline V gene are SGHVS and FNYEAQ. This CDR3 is CASSLRGTGEQYF. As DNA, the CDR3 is TGTGCCAGCTCCCTGCGGGGGACTGGCGAGCAGTACTTC. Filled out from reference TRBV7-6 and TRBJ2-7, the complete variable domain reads GAGVSQSPRYKVTKRGQDVALRCDPISGHVSLYWYRQALGQGPEFLTYFNYEAQQDKSGLPNDRFSAERPEGSISTLTIQRTEQRDSAMYRCASSLRGTGEQYFGPGTRLTVT.

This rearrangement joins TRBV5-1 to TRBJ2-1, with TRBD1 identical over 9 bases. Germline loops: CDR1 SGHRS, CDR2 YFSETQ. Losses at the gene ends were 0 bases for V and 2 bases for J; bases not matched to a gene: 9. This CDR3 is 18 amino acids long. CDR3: CASSLAPAGTGTYNEQFF. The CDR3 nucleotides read TGCGCCAGCAGCTTGGCCCCGGCCGGGACAGGGACCTACAATGAGCAGTTCTTC. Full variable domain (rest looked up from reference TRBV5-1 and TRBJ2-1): KAGVTQTPRYLIKTRGQQVTLSCSPISGHRSVSWYQQTPGQGLQFLFEYFSETQRNKGNFPGRFSGRQFSNSRSEMNVSTLELGDSALYLCASSLAPAGTGTYNEQFFGPGTRLTVL.

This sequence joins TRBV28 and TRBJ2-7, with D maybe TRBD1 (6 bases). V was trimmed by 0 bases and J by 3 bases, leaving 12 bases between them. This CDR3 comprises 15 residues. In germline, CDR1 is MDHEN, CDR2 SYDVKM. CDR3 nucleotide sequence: TGTGCCAGCAGTTTATGGGGGACATCCCACTACGAGCAGTACTTC. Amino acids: CASSLWGTSHYEQYF.

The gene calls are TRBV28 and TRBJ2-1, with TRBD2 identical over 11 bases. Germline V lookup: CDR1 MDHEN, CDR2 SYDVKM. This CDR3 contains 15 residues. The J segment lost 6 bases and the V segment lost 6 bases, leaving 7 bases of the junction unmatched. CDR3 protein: CASSRRLAGLNEQFF. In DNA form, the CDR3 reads TGTGCCAGCAGCCGCCGACTAGCGGGACTCAATGAGCAGTTCTTC.

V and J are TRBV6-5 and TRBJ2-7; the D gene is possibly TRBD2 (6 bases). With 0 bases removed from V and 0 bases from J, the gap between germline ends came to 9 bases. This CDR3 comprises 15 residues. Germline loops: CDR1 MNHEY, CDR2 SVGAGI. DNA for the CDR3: TGTGCCAGCAGTTACTCCCAGCGGGCCTCCTACGAGCAGTACTTC. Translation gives CASSYSQRASYEQYF.

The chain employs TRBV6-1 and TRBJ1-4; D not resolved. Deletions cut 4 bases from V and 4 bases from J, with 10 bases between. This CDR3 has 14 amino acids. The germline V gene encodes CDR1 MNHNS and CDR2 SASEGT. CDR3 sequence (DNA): TGTGCCAGCAGTGTGGCCACACATAATGAAAAACTGTTTTTT. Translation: CASSVATHNEKLFF.

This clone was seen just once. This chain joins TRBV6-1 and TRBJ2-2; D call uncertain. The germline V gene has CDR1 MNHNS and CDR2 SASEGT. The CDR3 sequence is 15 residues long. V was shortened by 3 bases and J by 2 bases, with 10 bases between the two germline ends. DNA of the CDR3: TGTGCCAGCAGTGACCCAGCGATAAACACCGGGGAGCTGTTTTTT. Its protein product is CASSDPAINTGELFF.

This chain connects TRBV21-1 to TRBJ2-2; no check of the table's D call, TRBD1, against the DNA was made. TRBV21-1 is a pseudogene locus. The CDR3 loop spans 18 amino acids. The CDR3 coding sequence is TGTGCCAGCAGCAAACGTGGGACAGGGTATGAGGACACCGGGGAGCTGTTTTTT. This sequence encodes CASSKRGTGYEDTGELFF.

Here the CDR3 reads CATSYNPGTLRNTIYF. The DNA for the CDR3 is TGTGCCACCAGCTATAATCCCGGGACATTACGAAACACCATATATTTT. The V call is TRBV15, the J call TRBJ1-3; maybe TRBD1 (6 bases). The V end was cut by 5 bases, the J end by 5 bases, with 19 bases between. CDR3 length: 16 residues. Germline V lookup: CDR1 LNHNV, CDR2 YYDKDF (reference sequence).

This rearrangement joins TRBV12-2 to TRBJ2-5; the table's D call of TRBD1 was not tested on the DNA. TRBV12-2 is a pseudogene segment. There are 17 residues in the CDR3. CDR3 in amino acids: CASREHPGQGEEETQYF. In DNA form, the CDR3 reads TGTGCAAGTCGCGAGCACCCGGGACAGGGGGAAGAAGAGACCCAGTACTTC.

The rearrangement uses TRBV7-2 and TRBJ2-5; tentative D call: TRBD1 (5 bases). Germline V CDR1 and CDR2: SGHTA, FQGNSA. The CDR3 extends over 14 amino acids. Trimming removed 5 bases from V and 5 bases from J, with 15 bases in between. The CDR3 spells CASSHGQGFETQYF. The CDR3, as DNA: TGTGCCAGCAGCCACGGCCAGGGTTTCGAGACCCAGTACTTC. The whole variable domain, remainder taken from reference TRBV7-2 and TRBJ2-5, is GAGVSQSPSNKVTEKGKDVELRCDPISGHTALYWYRQSLGQGLEFLIYFQGNSAPDKSGLPSDRFSAERTGGSVSTLTIQRTQQEDSAVYLCASSHGQGFETQYFGPGTRLLVL.

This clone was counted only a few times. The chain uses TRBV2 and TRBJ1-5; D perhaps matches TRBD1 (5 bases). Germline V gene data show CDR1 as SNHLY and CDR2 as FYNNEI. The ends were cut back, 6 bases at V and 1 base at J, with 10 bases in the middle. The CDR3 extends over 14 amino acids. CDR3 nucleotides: TGTGCCAGCAGAATGGACATGAGCAATCAGCCCCAGCATTTT. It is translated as CASRMDMSNQPQHF. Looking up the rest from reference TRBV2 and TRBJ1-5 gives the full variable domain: EPEVTQTPSHQVTQMGQEVILRCVPISNHLYFYWYRQILGQKVEFLVSFYNNEISEKSEIFDDQFSVERPDGSNFTLKIRSTKLEDSAMYFCASRMDMSNQPQHFGDGTRLSIL.

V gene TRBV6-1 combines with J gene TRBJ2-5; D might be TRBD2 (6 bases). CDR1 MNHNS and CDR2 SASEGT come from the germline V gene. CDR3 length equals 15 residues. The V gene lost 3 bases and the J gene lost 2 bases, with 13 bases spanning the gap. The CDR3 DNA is TGTGCCAGCAGTGACGGTCCTAGCGCTCAAGAGACCCAGTACTTC. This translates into CASSDGPSAQETQYF.

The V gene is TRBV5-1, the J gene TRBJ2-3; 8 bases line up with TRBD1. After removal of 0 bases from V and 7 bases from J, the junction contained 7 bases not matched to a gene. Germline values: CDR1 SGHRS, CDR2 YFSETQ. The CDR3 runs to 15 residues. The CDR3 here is CASSLAGQGRNTQYF. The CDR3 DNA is TGCGCCAGCAGCTTGGCTGGACAGGGCCGGAATACGCAGTATTTT.

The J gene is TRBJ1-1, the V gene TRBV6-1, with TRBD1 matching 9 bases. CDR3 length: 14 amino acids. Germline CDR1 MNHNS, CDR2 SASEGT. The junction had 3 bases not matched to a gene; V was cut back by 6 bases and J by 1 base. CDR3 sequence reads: CASRDRGSNTEAFF. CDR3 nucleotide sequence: TGTGCCAGCAGAGACAGGGGGTCGAACACTGAAGCTTTCTTT.

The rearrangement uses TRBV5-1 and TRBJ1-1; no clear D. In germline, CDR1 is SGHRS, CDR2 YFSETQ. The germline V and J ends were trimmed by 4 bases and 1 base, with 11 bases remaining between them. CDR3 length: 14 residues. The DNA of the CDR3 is TGCGCCAGCAGCCTAACGAGGAGGAACACTGAAGCTTTCTTT. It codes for CASSLTRRNTEAFF. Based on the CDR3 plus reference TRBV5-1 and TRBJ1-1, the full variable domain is KAGVTQTPRYLIKTRGQQVTLSCSPISGHRSVSWYQQTPGQGLQFLFEYFSETQRNKGNFPGRFSGRQFSNSRSEMNVSTLELGDSALYLCASSLTRRNTEAFFGQGTRLTVV.

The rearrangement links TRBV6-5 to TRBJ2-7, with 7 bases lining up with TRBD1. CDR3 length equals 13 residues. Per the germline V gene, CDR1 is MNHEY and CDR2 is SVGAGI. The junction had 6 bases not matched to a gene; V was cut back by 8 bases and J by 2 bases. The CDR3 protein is CASGDRAPYEQYF. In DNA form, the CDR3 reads TGTGCCAGCGGGGACAGAGCCCCCTACGAGCAGTACTTC.

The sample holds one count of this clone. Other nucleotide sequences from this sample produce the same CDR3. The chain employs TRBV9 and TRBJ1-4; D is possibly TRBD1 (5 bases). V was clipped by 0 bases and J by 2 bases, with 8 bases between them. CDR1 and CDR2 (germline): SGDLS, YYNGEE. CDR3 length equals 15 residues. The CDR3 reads CASSVEGATNEKLFF. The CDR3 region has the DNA TGTGCCAGCAGCGTAGAAGGGGCTACTAATGAAAAACTGTTTTTT.

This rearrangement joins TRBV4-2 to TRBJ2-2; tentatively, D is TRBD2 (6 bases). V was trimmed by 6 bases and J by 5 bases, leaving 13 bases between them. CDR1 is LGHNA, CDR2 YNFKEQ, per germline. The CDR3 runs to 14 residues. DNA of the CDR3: TGTGCCAGCAGTCAGGCGGGGCTGACCGGGGAGCTGTTTTTT. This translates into CASSQAGLTGELFF.

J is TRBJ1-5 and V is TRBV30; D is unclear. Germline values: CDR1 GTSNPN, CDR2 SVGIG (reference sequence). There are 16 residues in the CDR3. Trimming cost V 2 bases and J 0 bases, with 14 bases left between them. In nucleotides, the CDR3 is TGTGCCTGGAGTCCGGGTCGGCTCATTAGCAATCAGCCCCAGCATTTT. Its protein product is CAWSPGRLISNQPQHF. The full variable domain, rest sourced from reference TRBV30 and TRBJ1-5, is SQTIHQWPATLVQPVGSPLSLECTVEGTSNPNLYWYRQAAGRGLQLLFYSVGIGQISSEVPQNLSASRPQDRQFILSSKKLLLSDSGFYLCAWSPGRLISNQPQHFGDGTRLSIL.

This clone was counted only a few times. The CDR3 region is CASIRGVQGGVHTEAFF. For the CDR3, the DNA is TGTGCCAGCATCCGGGGGGTACAGGGCGGAGTTCACACTGAAGCTTTCTTT. The J gene is TRBJ1-1, the V gene TRBV21-1. TRBV21-1 is shown as a pseudogene. The CDR3 spans 17 residues.

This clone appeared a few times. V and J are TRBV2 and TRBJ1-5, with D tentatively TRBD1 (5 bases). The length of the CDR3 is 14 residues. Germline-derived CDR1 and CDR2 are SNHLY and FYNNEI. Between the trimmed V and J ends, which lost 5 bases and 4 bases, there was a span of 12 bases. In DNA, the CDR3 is TGTGCCAGCAGTATCGAAAGGGGTAATCAGCCCCAGCATTTT. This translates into CASSIERGNQPQHF.

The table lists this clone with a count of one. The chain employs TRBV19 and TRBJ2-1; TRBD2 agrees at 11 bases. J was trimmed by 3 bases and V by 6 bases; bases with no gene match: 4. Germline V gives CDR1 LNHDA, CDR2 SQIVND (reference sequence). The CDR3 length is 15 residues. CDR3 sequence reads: CASRPGTSGYNEQFF. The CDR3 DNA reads TGTGCCAGTAGGCCAGGGACTAGCGGCTACAATGAGCAGTTCTTC.

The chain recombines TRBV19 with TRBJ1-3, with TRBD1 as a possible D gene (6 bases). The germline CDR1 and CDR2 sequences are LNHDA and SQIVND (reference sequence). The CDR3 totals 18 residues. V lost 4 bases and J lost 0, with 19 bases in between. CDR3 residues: CASSNPRGAVGSGNTIYF. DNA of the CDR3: TGTGCCAGTAGTAACCCACGGGGGGCAGTCGGCTCTGGAAACACCATATATTTT. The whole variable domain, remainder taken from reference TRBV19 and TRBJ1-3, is DGGITQSPKYLFRKEGQNVTLSCEQNLNHDAMYWYRQDPGQGLRLIYYSQIVNDFQKGDIAEGYSVSREKKESFPLTVTSAQKNPTAFYLCASSNPRGAVGSGNTIYFGEGSWLTVV.

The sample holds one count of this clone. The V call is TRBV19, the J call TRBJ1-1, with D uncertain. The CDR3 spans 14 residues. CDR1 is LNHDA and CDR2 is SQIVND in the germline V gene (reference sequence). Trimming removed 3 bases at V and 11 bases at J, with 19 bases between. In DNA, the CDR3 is TGTGCCAGTAGTATGGGCAGGAACACTGGTTCGGCTTTCTTT. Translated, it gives CASSMGRNTGSAFF.

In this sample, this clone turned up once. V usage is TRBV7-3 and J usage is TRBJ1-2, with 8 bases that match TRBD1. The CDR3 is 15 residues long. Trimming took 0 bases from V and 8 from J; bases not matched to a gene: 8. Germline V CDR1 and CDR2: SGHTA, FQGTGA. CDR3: CASSLTARQGYGYTF. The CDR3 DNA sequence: TGTGCCAGCAGCTTAACCGCGAGACAGGGGTACGGCTACACCTTC. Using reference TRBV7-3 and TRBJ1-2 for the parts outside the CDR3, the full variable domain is GAGVSQTPSNKVTEKGKYVELRCDPISGHTALYWYRQSLGQGPEFLIYFQGTGAADDSGLPNDRFFAVRPEGSVSTLKIQRTERGDSAVYLCASSLTARQGYGYTFGSGTRLTVV.

The CDR3 DNA reads TGTGCCAGCAGTTTAGTTGGGACAGCGTACCAAGAGACCCAGTACTTC. Its translation: CASSLVGTAYQETQYF. The chain employs TRBV28 and TRBJ2-5; 7 bases fit TRBD1. The CDR3 has 16 residues. With 2 bases clipped from V and 0 bases from J, the junction kept 6 bases outside the gene matches. The germline V gene encodes CDR1 MDHEN and CDR2 SYDVKM.